One sample yielded the 20 T cell receptor beta chains listed below, sequenced in a study of blood T cell repertoires in COVID-19 (TCRdb year 2020). Library preparation was by the immunoSEQ multiplex PCR assay. In TCRdb, the immuneACCESS table is reduced to in-frame sequences with V and J assigned. These tables do not hold every clone; where another copy was compared, an unresolved V gene accounts for under half, and the others remain unexplained. This sample is represented by over 150,000 clones; over 80% of them were singletons. The leading ten clones occupy 8% to 9.5% of the sample. Sequencing was carried out using peripheral blood. These TCRs come from a woman of 80 years or more with active or convalescent COVID-19.

This clone was counted a single time. V is TRBV2 and J is TRBJ2-1, with 7 nucleotides matching TRBD2. The CDR3 consists of 16 residues. The V gene end was trimmed by 6 bases and the J gene end by 2 bases; junction bases not matched to a gene: 10. CDR1 SNHLY and CDR2 FYNNEI come from the germline V gene. Written as DNA, the CDR3 is TGTGCCAGCAGCCGCGAGACGGGACTAACCTACAATGAGCAGTTCTTC. Translation: CASSRETGLTYNEQFF.

The V and J genes are TRBV27 and TRBJ2-7, with 7 bases identical to TRBD1. Losses at the gene ends were 7 bases for V and 6 bases for J; bases not matched to a gene: 12. The length of the CDR3 is 14 residues. Germline CDR1 is MNHEY and CDR2 is SMNVEV (reference sequence). CDR3 DNA: TGTGCCAGCACCCGGAACAGGGGAGCGAGCGAGCAGTACTTC. Translation gives CASTRNRGASEQYF.

The chain joins TRBV6-5 to TRBJ2-4, with a tentative D call TRBD2 (6 bases). Germline lookup yields CDR1 MNHEY and CDR2 SVGAGI. This CDR3 has 15 amino acids. Trimming cost V 7 bases and J 3 bases, with 16 bases left between them. The CDR3 region has the DNA TGTGCCAGCACCTCGGGCGGGCGGGACAAAAACATTCAGTACTTC. Protein product: CASTSGGRDKNIQYF.

The chain employs TRBV6-2 or TRBV6-3 and TRBJ1-2, with TRBD1 matching over 12 bases. Germline CDR1 reads MNHEY; CDR2 reads SVGEGT. The CDR3 extends over 15 amino acids. The V and J ends lost 5 bases and 6 bases, in that order; junction bases with no gene match: 7. The CDR3, as DNA: TGTGCCAGCAGTCAAACCGGGACAGGGGGCGATGGCTACACCTTC. Its protein is CASSQTGTGGDGYTF.

The chain carries TRBV19 and TRBJ2-3; possible D gene TRBD1, 6 bases. Germline CDR1 and CDR2: LNHDA and SQIVND (reference sequence). This CDR3 spans 14 amino acids. The germline V and J ends were trimmed by 3 bases and 0 bases, with 7 bases remaining between them. This CDR3 reads CASSIGQSTDTQYF. DNA for the CDR3: TGTGCCAGTAGTATCGGACAGAGCACAGATACGCAGTATTTT.

V usage is TRBV27 and J usage is TRBJ1-2; D possibly corresponds to TRBD1 (6 bases). The CDR3 contains 14 residues. Germline CDR1 and CDR2: MNHEY and SMNVEV (reference sequence). Trimming cost V 8 bases and J 6 bases, with 19 bases left between them. The CDR3 bases are TGTGCCAGCCGCCCAATTCGGACAGATGATGGCTACACCTTC. This encodes CASRPIRTDDGYTF.

This clone was counted only a few times. V usage is TRBV7-2 and J usage is TRBJ1-2, with D tentatively TRBD1 (5 bases). Trimming removed 7 bases at V and 4 bases at J, with 13 bases between. CDR3 length: 13 amino acids. Per the germline V gene, CDR1 is SGHTA and CDR2 is FQGNSA. CDR3 sequence reads: CASTPTGGYGYTF. As DNA, the CDR3 is TGTGCCAGCACCCCAACCGGGGGCTATGGCTACACCTTC.

This chain uses TRBV14 with TRBJ2-6, with a tentative D call TRBD1 (5 bases). Germline V gene sequence: CDR1 SGHDN, CDR2 FVKESK. This CDR3 has 17 residues. Trimming shortened V by 0 bases and J by 0 bases, and 9 bases separated the two germline ends. The CDR3 sequence is CASSQEGTGSGANVLTF. DNA of the CDR3: TGTGCCAGCAGCCAAGAAGGCACAGGCTCTGGGGCCAACGTCCTGACTTTC.

The V and J genes are TRBV7-9 and TRBJ2-7, with 9 nucleotides matching TRBD1. Germline V lookup: CDR1 SEHNR, CDR2 FQNEAQ (reference sequence). Trimming at V came to 4 bases and at J to 1 base, leaving 5 bases not matched to a gene. The CDR3 contains 15 residues. This CDR3 is CASSYGQGQSYEQYF. The CDR3, as DNA: TGTGCCAGCAGCTATGGACAGGGGCAATCCTACGAGCAGTACTTC.

In this sample, this clone turned up a few times. V usage is TRBV2 and J usage is TRBJ2-5; TRBD2 matches 9 bases. J gave up 5 bases and V 7 bases, and 11 bases lay outside the gene matches. The CDR3 spans 15 residues. The germline V gene has CDR1 SNHLY and CDR2 FYNNEI. The CDR3 protein is CASIKGLASGETQYF. The DNA of the CDR3 is TGTGCCAGCATCAAGGGACTAGCTTCAGGGGAGACCCAGTACTTC. The variable domain in full, with the rest retrieved from reference TRBV2 and TRBJ2-5, is EPEVTQTPSHQVTQMGQEVILRCVPISNHLYFYWYRQILGQKVEFLVSFYNNEISEKSEIFDDQFSVERPDGSNFTLKIRSTKLEDSAMYFCASIKGLASGETQYFGPGTRLLVL.

This chain links TRBV5-4 with TRBJ1-2; D is ambiguous. This CDR3 region has 14 residues. The V end lost 4 bases, the J end lost 0 bases, and 10 bases lay between the germline ends. CDR1 SGHNT and CDR2 YYREEE come from the germline V gene (reference sequence). In DNA form, the CDR3 reads TGTGCCAGCAGCCAGGATACCACTAACTATGGCTACACCTTC. It codes for CASSQDTTNYGYTF.

Only one count was recorded for this clone. The chain uses TRBV5-8 and TRBJ1-6, with D possibly TRBD1 on 5 matching bases. CDR3 length equals 14 residues. The V end was cut by 3 bases, the J end by 8 bases, with 12 bases between. Looked up from germline, CDR1 is SGHTS and CDR2 is YDEGEE. The CDR3 sequence: CASSSAGRYSPLHF. The CDR3 DNA is TGTGCCAGCAGCTCGGCAGGGCGATATTCACCCCTCCACTTT.

This chain joins TRBV4-2 and TRBJ2-3; weak D call: TRBD2 (5 bases). The V end was cut by 1 base, the J end by 8 bases, with 19 bases between. CDR1 LGHNA and CDR2 YNFKEQ come from the germline V gene. The CDR3 contains 16 residues. The CDR3 here is CASSQAIDADRGTQYF. CDR3 sequence (DNA): TGTGCCAGCAGCCAAGCAATAGATGCGGACCGGGGTACGCAGTATTTT.

The J gene is TRBJ2-7, the V gene TRBV4-3; D perhaps matches TRBD1 (6 bases). Germline V CDR1 and CDR2: LGHNA, YSLEER. This CDR3 spans 15 amino acids. Trimming left V 0 bases short and J 2 bases short, with 11 bases between. The CDR3 nucleotides are TGCGCCAGCAGCCAAGATAAGGGGGACCCCTACGAGCAGTACTTC. Its translation is CASSQDKGDPYEQYF.

This clone was seen more than once but under ten times. The CDR3, as DNA: TGTGCCATCAGTGGGGAGGGACATTCTAATCAGCCCCAGCATTTT. This translates into CAISGEGHSNQPQHF. The V gene is TRBV10-3, the J gene TRBJ1-5, with D maybe TRBD1 (6 bases). Germline V CDR1 and CDR2: ENHRY, SYGVKD. The CDR3 is 15 amino acids. Trimming left V 4 bases short and J 4 bases short, with 14 bases between.

The V gene is TRBV5-6, the J gene TRBJ1-2; D remains unclear. Trimming took 2 bases from V and 4 from J, leaving 9 bases between them. Germline values: CDR1 SGHDT, CDR2 YYEEEE. The CDR3 spans 13 residues. The CDR3 reads CASSLNSLYGYTF. CDR3 nucleotides: TGTGCCAGCAGCTTAAACAGTCTCTATGGCTACACCTTC.

This clone showed up just a few times. The genes are TRBV18 and TRBJ2-7; D may be TRBD2 (5 bases). V gave up 4 bases and J gave up 5 bases, with 12 bases separating them. The CDR3 is 13 amino acids. The germline V gene has CDR1 KGHSH and CDR2 LQKENI. The CDR3 sequence is CASSLEGTHEQYF. The CDR3 nucleotides read TGTGCCAGCTCACTAGAGGGTACCCACGAGCAGTACTTC.

This rearrangement joins TRBV2 to TRBJ1-2, with D tentatively TRBD1 (5 bases). CDR3 length: 15 residues. CDR1 is SNHLY, CDR2 FYNNEI, per germline. Trimming took off 0 bases at V and 4 bases at J, with 12 bases between the two ends. In DNA form, the CDR3 reads TGTGCCAGCAGTGAAGCGCATAGGGACTCCTATGGCTACACCTTC. This translates into CASSEAHRDSYGYTF. Full variable domain (outside the CDR3, taken from reference TRBV2 and TRBJ1-2): EPEVTQTPSHQVTQMGQEVILRCVPISNHLYFYWYRQILGQKVEFLVSFYNNEISEKSEIFDDQFSVERPDGSNFTLKIRSTKLEDSAMYFCASSEAHRDSYGYTFGSGTRLTVV.

Only a few counts were recorded for this clone. The chain recombines TRBV5-4 with TRBJ1-6; 11 bases match TRBD1. The CDR3 runs 15 residues. The V segment lost 4 bases and the J segment 8 bases; nucleotides outside the gene matches: 5. The V gene's germline CDR1 is SGHNT and CDR2 YYREEE (reference sequence). The CDR3 protein is CASSPRTGGDSPLHF. As DNA, the CDR3 is TGTGCCAGCAGCCCCCGGACAGGGGGCGATTCACCCCTCCACTTT.

The gene calls are TRBV19 and TRBJ1-5, with TRBD1 as a possible D gene (5 bases). V lost 3 bases and J lost 2, with 14 bases in between. Germline CDR1 reads LNHDA; CDR2 reads SQIVND (reference sequence). CDR3 length: 16 residues. Here the CDR3 DNA reads TGTGCCAGTAGTATTTCGGGGGTTTCCGGCAATCAGCCCCAGCATTTT. Translated, it gives CASSISGVSGNQPQHF.